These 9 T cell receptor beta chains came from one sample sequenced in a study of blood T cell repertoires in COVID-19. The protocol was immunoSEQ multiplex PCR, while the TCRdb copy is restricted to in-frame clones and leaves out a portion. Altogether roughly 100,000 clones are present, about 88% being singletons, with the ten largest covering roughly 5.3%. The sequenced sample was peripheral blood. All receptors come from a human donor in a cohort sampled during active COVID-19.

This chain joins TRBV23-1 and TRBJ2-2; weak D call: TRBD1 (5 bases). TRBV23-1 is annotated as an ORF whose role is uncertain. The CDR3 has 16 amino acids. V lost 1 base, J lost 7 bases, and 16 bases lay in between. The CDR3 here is CASSQCPPQGNGELFF. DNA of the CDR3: TGCGCCAGCAGTCAATGCCCCCCCCAGGGAAACGGGGAGCTGTTTTTT.

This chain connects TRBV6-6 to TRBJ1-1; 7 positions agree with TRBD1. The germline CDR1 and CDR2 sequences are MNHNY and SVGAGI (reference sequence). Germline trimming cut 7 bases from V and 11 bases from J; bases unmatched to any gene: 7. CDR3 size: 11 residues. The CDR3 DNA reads TGTGCCAGCACAACAGGGGATTGGGCTTTCTTT. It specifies CASTTGDWAFF.

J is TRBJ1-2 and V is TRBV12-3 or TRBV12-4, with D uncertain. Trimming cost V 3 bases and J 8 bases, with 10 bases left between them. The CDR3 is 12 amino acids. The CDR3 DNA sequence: TGTGCCAGCAGTTTTCCCCGGGTGGGCTACACCTTC. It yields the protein CASSFPRVGYTF.

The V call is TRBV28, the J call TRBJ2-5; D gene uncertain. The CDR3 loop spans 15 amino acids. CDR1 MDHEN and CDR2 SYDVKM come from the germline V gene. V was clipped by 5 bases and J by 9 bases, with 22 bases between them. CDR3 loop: CASSVEPGSWSSQYF. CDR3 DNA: TGTGCCAGCAGTGTGGAGCCGGGTTCGTGGTCGTCCCAGTACTTC.

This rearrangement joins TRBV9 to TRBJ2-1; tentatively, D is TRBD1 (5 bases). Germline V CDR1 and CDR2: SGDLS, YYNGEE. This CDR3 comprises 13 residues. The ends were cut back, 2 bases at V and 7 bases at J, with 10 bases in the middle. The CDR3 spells CASSVVPGNEQFF. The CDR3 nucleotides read TGTGCCAGCAGCGTTGTTCCAGGGAATGAGCAGTTCTTC. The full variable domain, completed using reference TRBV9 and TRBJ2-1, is DSGVTQTPKHLITATGQRVTLRCSPRSGDLSVYWYQQSLDQGLQFLIQYYNGEERAKGNILERFSAQQFPDLHSELNLSSLELGDSALYFCASSVVPGNEQFFGPGTRLTVL.

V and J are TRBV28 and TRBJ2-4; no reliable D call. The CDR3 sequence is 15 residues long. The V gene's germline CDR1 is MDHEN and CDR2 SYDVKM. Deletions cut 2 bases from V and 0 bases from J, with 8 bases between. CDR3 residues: CASSLIGEAKNIQYF. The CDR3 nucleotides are TGTGCCAGCAGTTTAATCGGTGAAGCCAAAAACATTCAGTACTTC.

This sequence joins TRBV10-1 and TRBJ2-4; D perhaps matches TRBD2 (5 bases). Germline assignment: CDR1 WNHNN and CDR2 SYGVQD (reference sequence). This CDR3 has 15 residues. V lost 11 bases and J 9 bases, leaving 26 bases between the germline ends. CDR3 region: CAGYPHSVRRGIQYF. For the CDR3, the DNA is TGCGCCGGATATCCACACAGCGTTCGACGGGGCATTCAGTACTTC.

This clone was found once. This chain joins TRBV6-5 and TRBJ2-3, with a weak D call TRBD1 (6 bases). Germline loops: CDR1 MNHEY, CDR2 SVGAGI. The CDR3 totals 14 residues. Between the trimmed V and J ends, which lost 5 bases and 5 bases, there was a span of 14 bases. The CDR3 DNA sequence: TGTGCCAGCAGTAGCTGGGGGCCGGGAGATACGCAGTATTTT. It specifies CASSSWGPGDTQYF.

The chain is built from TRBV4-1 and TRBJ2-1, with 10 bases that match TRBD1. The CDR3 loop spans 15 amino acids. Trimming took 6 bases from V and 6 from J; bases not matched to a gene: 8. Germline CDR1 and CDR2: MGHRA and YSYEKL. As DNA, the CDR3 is TGCGCCAGCAGTCTGGACAGGGGGTCCCCCAATGAGCAGTTCTTC. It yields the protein CASSLDRGSPNEQFF.